A single sample is the source of the 3 T cell receptor beta chains below, sequenced in a study of cytomegalovirus exposure and HLA in healthy donors. The PCR employed 60 Vbeta primers together with 13 Jbeta primers. The data were produced by immunoSEQ multiplex PCR, yet TCRdb's version contains in-frame clones alone and is incomplete. This sample has 150,000 to 200,000 clones, with roughly 79% found just once. Material: PBMCs. The receptors here all came from a woman between 25 and 40 years old in good health and CMV-seropositive.

The chain recombines TRBV27 with TRBJ1-1; 7 bases align to TRBD1. Germline V CDR1 and CDR2: MNHEY, SMNVEV (reference sequence). The CDR3 has 14 amino acids. The J segment lost 0 bases and the V segment lost 6 bases, leaving 4 bases of the junction unmatched. The CDR3 sequence is CASRTGWMNTEAFF. In nucleotides, the CDR3 is TGTGCCAGCAGGACAGGGTGGATGAACACTGAAGCTTTCTTT.

This sequence joins TRBV9 and TRBJ2-2; maybe TRBD1 (5 bases). Germline V gene sequence: CDR1 SGDLS, CDR2 YYNGEE. CDR3 size: 15 residues. Deletions cut 0 bases from V and 3 bases from J, with 9 bases between. As DNA, the CDR3 is TGTGCCAGCAGCGTAGGTGGGGCCCACACCGGGGAGCTGTTTTTT. Translated, it gives CASSVGGAHTGELFF.

V gene TRBV18 combines with J gene TRBJ2-7, with 9 bases identical to TRBD1. Per germline, CDR1 KGHSH and CDR2 LQKENI. The CDR3 extends over 18 amino acids. The trim removed 6 bases at V and 4 bases at J, leaving 19 bases unmatched. The CDR3 protein is CASSPLPAGTGNRYEQYF. CDR3 in DNA: TGTGCCAGCTCCCCCTTACCGGCCGGGACAGGGAATAGGTACGAGCAGTACTTC.